This entry features one TCR beta chain sequence. Its antigen is not known. Sequenced by immunoSEQ multiplex PCR; TCRdb stores in-frame clones only, minus some. The sample lists about 69,000 clones; over 65% were seen once. Germline CDR1 is SGHNT and CDR2 is YENEEA. This CDR3 comprises 14 residues. Trimming left V 5 bases short and J 4 bases short, with 14 bases between. The data were obtained in a study of T cell responses to AZD1222 COVID-19 vaccine. General observations from the study: Nearly half of spike-specific TCRs reportedly target unmutated variant regions. Donors skewed white British and female; clonal diversity was possibly underestimated. Spike-specific TCR breadth and depth grew following two AZD1222 doses. Just six AZD1222 recipients were seropositive at baseline.

This TCR was recovered from an adult who received the AZD1222 COVID-19 vaccine. The chain couples TRBV11-3 to TRBJ2-5, with D perhaps assigned TRBD1 or TRBD2 (5 bases each). Source: peripheral blood, taken 28 days after the second AZD1222 dose. For the CDR3, the DNA is TGTGCCAGCAGCCTTAAAGAGGGGTCAGAGACCCAGTACTTC. It specifies CASSLKEGSETQYF.